This record looks at one T cell receptor beta chain sequence and its context. No antigen is known for it. The read ends 3 residues shy of where the CDR3 ends; the end is completed using the germline J gene. From the germline V gene, CDR1 is KGHSH and CDR2 is LQKENI. V loses 3 bases, J loses 2 bases, and the germline ends lie 5 bases apart. Reading from cysteine to phenylalanine, the CDR3 counts 13 amino acids. The CDR3 was read in part: 30 bases, with the frame set at base 1. The sample originates from a study of T cells in women clearing cervical HPV infection (dated by TCRdb to 2017 to 2018). Regarding the research as a whole: The cases were over 20 women with histologically confirmed HPV16-related CIN3 or worse, and 2 of these cases were invasive cancers. Case blood was taken at the visit when the lesion was first identified, whereas control blood was taken when infection was no longer detected. This exploratory proof-of-principle case-control study, nested within the Guanacaste HPV Natural History Study in Costa Rica, compared TCR repertoires among women with different cervical HPV16 outcomes. Controls were more than 20 women whose single incident HPV16 infection cleared within 12 months without precancer or cancer developing. For cases, a median interval of 149 days, with an interquartile range of about 90 to 200 days, was observed between lesion detection and blood sampling. HLA typing was available for only a few women, so HLA type could not be excluded as a confounder. As quality controls, five blinded duplicates were added to each group, bringing the total to roughly 60 samples made up of 50 or so participants and 10 replicates. Cases and controls were matched on age within five years and on year of sample collection. Cases had a median age of roughly 35 years compared with 38 for controls, and baseline characteristics showed no significant differences between the groups. In the parent cohort, 9,500 to 13,000 women aged 18 or older were enrolled in Guanacaste, Costa Rica, during about 1992 to 1994 and then followed for less than 8 years. Study-level results and caveats: Because the number of T cells per sample was unknown, the richness differences could reflect varying T-cell content rather than repertoire biology. Random forest classifiers that combined richness and V gene abundances separated cases from controls with an estimated AUC of 0.83. Lower TRBV6-7 relative abundance was observed in cases than in controls (about 0.1% versus 0.15%; Bonferroni P = 0.0008). The cross-sectional design could not show whether the associations came before the infection or were a result of it, and neither effector/memory subsets nor HPV-specific T cells were isolated. Significantly higher TCR repertoire richness was observed in CIN3+ cases than in controls across sequencing depths, whereas no difference in evenness was found.

Every participant had a single incident cervical HPV16 infection, and prevalent HPV16 infections were excluded. Cervical HPV DNA was detected with MY09/MY11 PCR, and genotyping was done with dot-blot hybridization. Roughly 16 mL of heparinized blood were centrifuged, and the buffy coat was split into aliquots, frozen at -30 degrees C, and then kept at -80 degrees C. QIAGEN kits were used to extract genomic DNA from buffy coat specimens. Using the immunoSEQ assay, multiplex PCR amplified TCR beta CDR3 regions from an average of 1200 ng of genomic DNA per sample. The assay corrected primer bias using a complete synthetic TCR repertoire to establish an amplification baseline. The amplicons were sequenced on the Illumina platform. The authors' pipeline ran thus. Sequences were error-corrected by clustering with frequency ratios and a modified nearest-neighbor algorithm and were then analyzed in the immunoSEQ Analyzer with IMGT gene definitions. TCR richness and evenness were averaged over 20 rarefaction repeats at each rarefaction depth, excluding samples with fewer sequences than the depth. Relative abundances of V, D and J genes were compared between groups using Wilcoxon rank sum tests, with FDR correction applied. Blinded duplicates gave an intraclass correlation of around 95% for TCR richness and an average of 76.4% across over 65 gene segments. This is the immuneACCESS table as TCRdb keeps it, with only in-frame sequences that have V and J called. A part of the clones is gone; compared with another copy, unresolved V genes explain less than half, and the rest is unexplained. V, J and clone size are those of that table, while D and trimming were read from the DNA. The sample's own table lists around 31,000 clones. 15% to 20% of the sample belongs to the ten largest clones.

Input material: blood buffy coat. The rearrangement combines TRBV18 with TRBJ2-4; there is no confident call for the D gene. This receptor was identified in a woman between 18 and 70 years old with a cervical HPV16 infection that either progressed to CIN3+ or cleared (not recorded which). The part of the CDR3 DNA that was read is TGTGCCAGCTCACCGGCAACCAAAAACATT. It translates as CASSPATKNI. The CDR3, in full, reads CASSPATKNIQYF.